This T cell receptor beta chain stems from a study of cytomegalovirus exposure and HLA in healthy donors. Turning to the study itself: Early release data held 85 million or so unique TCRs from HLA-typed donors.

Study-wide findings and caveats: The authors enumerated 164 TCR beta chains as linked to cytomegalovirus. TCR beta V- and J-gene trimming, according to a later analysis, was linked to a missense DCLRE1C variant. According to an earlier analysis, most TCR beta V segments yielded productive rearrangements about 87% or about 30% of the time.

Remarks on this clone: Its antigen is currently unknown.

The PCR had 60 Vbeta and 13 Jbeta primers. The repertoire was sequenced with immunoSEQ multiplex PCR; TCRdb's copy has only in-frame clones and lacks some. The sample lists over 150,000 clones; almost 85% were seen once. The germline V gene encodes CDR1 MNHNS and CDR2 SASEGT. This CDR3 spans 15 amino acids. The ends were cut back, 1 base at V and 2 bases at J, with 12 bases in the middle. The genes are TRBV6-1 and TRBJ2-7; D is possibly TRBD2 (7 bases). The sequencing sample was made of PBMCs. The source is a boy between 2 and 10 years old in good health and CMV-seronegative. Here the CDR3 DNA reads TGTGCCAGCAGTGAAGAGGAGGGGGGGGCCTACGAGCAGTACTTC. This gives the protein CASSEEEGGAYEQYF.